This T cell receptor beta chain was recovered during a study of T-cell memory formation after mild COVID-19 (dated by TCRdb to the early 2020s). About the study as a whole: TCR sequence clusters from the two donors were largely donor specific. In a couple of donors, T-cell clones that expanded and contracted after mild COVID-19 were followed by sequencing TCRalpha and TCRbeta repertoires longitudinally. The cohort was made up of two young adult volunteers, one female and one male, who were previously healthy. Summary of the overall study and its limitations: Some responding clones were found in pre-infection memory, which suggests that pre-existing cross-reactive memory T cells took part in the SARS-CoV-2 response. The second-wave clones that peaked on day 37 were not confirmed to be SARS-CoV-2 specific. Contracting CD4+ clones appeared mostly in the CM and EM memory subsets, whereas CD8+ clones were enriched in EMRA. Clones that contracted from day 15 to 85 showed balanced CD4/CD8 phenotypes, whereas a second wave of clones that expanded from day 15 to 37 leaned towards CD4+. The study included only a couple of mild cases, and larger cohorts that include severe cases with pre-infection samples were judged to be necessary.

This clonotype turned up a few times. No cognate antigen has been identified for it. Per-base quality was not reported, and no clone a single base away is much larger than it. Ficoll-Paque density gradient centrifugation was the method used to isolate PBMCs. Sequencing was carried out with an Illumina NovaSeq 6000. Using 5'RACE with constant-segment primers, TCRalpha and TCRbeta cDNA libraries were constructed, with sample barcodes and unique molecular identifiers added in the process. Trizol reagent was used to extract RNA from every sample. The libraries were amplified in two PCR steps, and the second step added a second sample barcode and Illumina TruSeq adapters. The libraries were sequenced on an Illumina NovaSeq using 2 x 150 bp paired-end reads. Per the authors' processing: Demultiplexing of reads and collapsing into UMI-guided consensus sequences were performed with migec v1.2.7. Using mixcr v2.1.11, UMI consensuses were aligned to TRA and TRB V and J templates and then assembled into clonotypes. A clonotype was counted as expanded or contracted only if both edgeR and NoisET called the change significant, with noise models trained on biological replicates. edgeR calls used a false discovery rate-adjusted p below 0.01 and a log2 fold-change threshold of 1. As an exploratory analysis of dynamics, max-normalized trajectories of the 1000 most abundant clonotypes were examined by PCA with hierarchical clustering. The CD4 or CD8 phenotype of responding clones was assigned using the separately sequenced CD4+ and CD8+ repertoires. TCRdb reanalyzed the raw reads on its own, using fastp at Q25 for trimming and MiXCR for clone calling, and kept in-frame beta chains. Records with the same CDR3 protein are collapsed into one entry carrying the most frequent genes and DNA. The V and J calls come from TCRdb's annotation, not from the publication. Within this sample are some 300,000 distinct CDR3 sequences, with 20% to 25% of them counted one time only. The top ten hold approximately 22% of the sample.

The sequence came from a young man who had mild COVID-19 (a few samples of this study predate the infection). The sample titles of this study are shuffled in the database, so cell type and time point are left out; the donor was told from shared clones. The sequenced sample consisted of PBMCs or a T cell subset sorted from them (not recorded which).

The nucleotides read TGCGCCAGCAGCCAGGCAGTAGCGGGGGGCTCCTACGAGCAGTACTTC. Its coded protein is CASSQAVAGGSYEQYF. The sequence links TRBV4-3 to TRBJ2-7, and TRBD2 matches 10 of the central bases. Taken from the germline V gene, the CDR1 and CDR2 loops are LGHNA and YSLEER. Trimmed from V: 3 bases; trimmed from J: 0 bases; junction bases lacking a gene match: 5. Including cysteine and phenylalanine, the CDR3 has 16 amino acids. The kept DNA is CDR3 alone, 48 bases in frame from the first base.